Listed here are 7 T cell receptor beta chains from one sample, sequenced in a study of cytomegalovirus exposure and HLA in healthy donors. The PCR had 60 Vbeta and 13 Jbeta primers. The protocol was immunoSEQ multiplex PCR, while the TCRdb copy is restricted to in-frame clones and leaves out a portion. The sample records tens of thousands of clones, approximately 80% being singletons. The sample was PBMCs. The receptor set was obtained from a woman aged 50 to 65 in good health and CMV-seropositive.

The count of this clone is one. The chain carries TRBV4-1 and TRBJ1-3, with D perhaps matching TRBD1 (6 bases). Per germline, CDR1 MGHRA and CDR2 YSYEKL. V shed 2 bases and J shed 2 bases, with 16 bases lying between them. The CDR3 covers 17 residues. CDR3 region: CASSQSGFRGAGNTIYF. The CDR3 DNA reads TGCGCCAGCAGCCAATCCGGTTTCAGGGGCGCTGGAAACACCATATATTTT.

This rearrangement joins TRBV4-1 to TRBJ2-1; TRBD2 aligns across 9 bases. This CDR3 has 14 amino acids. Per germline, CDR1 MGHRA and CDR2 YSYEKL. The ends lost 1 base at V and 10 bases at J; junction bases unmatched: 5. CDR3 region: CASSQAGGRGEQFF. CDR3 DNA: TGCGCCAGCAGCCAAGCGGGCGGGAGGGGGGAGCAGTTCTTC.

The genes are TRBV10-1 and TRBJ2-5; 9 positions match TRBD1. The V segment lost 4 bases and the J segment 6 bases; nucleotides outside the gene matches: 6. There are 14 residues in the CDR3. CDR1 and CDR2 from the germline V gene are WNHNN and SYGVQD (reference sequence). The CDR3: CASSVGTGGKTQYF. Written as DNA, the CDR3 is TGCGCCAGCAGTGTTGGAACAGGGGGCAAGACCCAGTACTTC.

This clone was seen only once. The chain combines TRBV5-1 with TRBJ2-3, with D perhaps TRBD2 (6 bases). The V gene lost 0 bases and the J gene lost 6 bases, with 20 bases spanning the gap. The CDR3 covers 17 residues. Germline CDR1 SGHRS, CDR2 YFSETQ. CDR3 nucleotides: TGCGCCAGCAGCTTGGACCCCCCGGGGGATAGTCGGGATACGCAGTATTTT. Its protein product is CASSLDPPGDSRDTQYF.

About this clone: The same CDR3 arises from other DNA sequences in this sample as well. The V gene is TRBV5-1, the J gene TRBJ1-6; possibly TRBD1 for D (5 bases). V was pared by 0 bases and J by 5 bases, with 9 bases between. Germline V gene sequence: CDR1 SGHRS, CDR2 YFSETQ. This CDR3 contains 15 residues. CDR3 in DNA: TGCGCCAGCAGCTTGGGTCAGGGTGATAATTCACCCCTCCACTTT. As protein: CASSLGQGDNSPLHF. Full variable domain (missing parts from reference TRBV5-1 and TRBJ1-6): KAGVTQTPRYLIKTRGQQVTLSCSPISGHRSVSWYQQTPGQGLQFLFEYFSETQRNKGNFPGRFSGRQFSNSRSEMNVSTLELGDSALYLCASSLGQGDNSPLHFGNGTRLTVT.

The V and J genes are TRBV6-1 and TRBJ1-2, with D unclear. CDR1 and CDR2 (germline): MNHNS, SASEGT. The length of the CDR3 is 15 residues. The germline V and J ends were trimmed by 1 base and 7 bases, with 16 bases remaining between them. CDR3 protein: CASSEDPGLVGGYTF. As DNA, the CDR3 is TGTGCCAGCAGTGAAGACCCGGGGTTAGTAGGTGGCTACACCTTC.

The rearrangement uses TRBV19 and TRBJ2-2, with D possibly being TRBD1 (5 bases). The V end was cut by 7 bases, the J end by 3 bases, with 15 bases between. Germline V lookup: CDR1 LNHDA, CDR2 SQIVND (reference sequence). CDR3 size: 15 residues. Here the CDR3 DNA reads TGTGCCAGTACCCGGACCGACAGACACACCGGGGAGCTGTTTTTT. Its protein is CASTRTDRHTGELFF.